A single sample gave rise to the 23 T cell receptor beta chains below, sequenced in a study of shared clonotypes between healthy human individuals. The assay was immunoSEQ multiplex PCR, and TCRdb's table has in-frame clones only and misses some. The data contain about 2.4 million clones, 80% to 95% of them seen just once; the ten biggest clones take up 0.36%. Material: naive CD4+ T cells from PBMCs. This sample's subset: CD45RA+ positively selected. The receptor source for this set is a man younger than 35 in good health. Some clones in this sample may be carry-over from other donors' samples.

The chain has TRBV7-3 and TRBJ1-2; no firm D call. V lost 1 base to trimming and J lost 2 bases, with 5 bases between them. CDR1 and CDR2 (germline): SGHTA, FQGTGA. The CDR3 is 13 residues long. As DNA, the CDR3 is TGTGCCAGCAGCTTAAATGCCAACTATGGCTACACCTTC. Translation: CASSLNANYGYTF.

The chain carries TRBV14 and TRBJ2-1, with a tentative D call TRBD2 (6 bases). V gave up 4 bases and J gave up 8 bases, with 24 bases separating them. The CDR3 covers 17 residues. Looked up from germline, CDR1 is SGHDN and CDR2 is FVKESK. CDR3 amino acids: CASSPLARLTLGDEQFF. In nucleotides, the CDR3 is TGTGCCAGCAGCCCCCTAGCGAGATTGACCTTGGGGGATGAGCAGTTCTTC.

This chain links TRBV4-1 with TRBJ2-1; a weak D match, TRBD2 (6 bases). The CDR3 has 14 residues. The germline gives CDR1 MGHRA, CDR2 YSYEKL. V was trimmed by 8 bases and J by 3 bases, leaving 14 bases between them. The DNA of the CDR3 is TGCGCCAGCGGCGGGACCCCTCGCTACAATGAGCAGTTCTTC. As protein: CASGGTPRYNEQFF.

The chain recombines TRBV5-1 with TRBJ2-5; D remains ambiguous. The J call may not be correct, given that the DNA end is closer to TRBJ2-7. The CDR3 spans 13 residues. Germline values: CDR1 SGHRS, CDR2 YFSETQ. The CDR3 nucleotides are TGCGCCAGCAGCTTGCAGCCTCTCTACGAGCAGTACTTC. The encoded protein is CASSLQPLYEQYF.

This clone was seen once. The gene calls are TRBV2 and TRBJ2-5; D remains unclear. The germline V gene has CDR1 SNHLY and CDR2 FYNNEI. V was cut by 4 bases and J by 1 base, with 7 bases left in between. This CDR3 is 13 amino acids long. For the CDR3, the DNA is TGTGCCAGCAGTGCAGAGATCCAAGAGACCCAGTACTTC. Protein: CASSAEIQETQYF.

The chain recombines TRBV28 with TRBJ1-2; D gene unclear. The CDR3 sequence is 10 residues long. The ends were cut back, 8 bases at V and 6 bases at J, with 7 bases in the middle. CDR1 is MDHEN, CDR2 SYDVKM, per germline. CDR3 protein: CASAKNGYTF. The DNA for the CDR3 is TGTGCCAGCGCCAAAAATGGCTACACCTTC.

The rearrangement joins TRBV7-3 to TRBJ2-1; D may correspond to TRBD1 or TRBD2 (5 bases each). V lost 2 bases, J lost 6 bases, and 8 bases lay in between. In germline, CDR1 is SGHTA, CDR2 FQGTGA. The CDR3 totals 13 residues. The CDR3 loop reads CASSLGTRNEQFF. CDR3 coding DNA: TGTGCCAGCAGCTTAGGGACCCGCAATGAGCAGTTCTTC. The variable domain in full, completed from reference TRBV7-3 and TRBJ2-1, reads GAGVSQTPSNKVTEKGKYVELRCDPISGHTALYWYRQSLGQGPEFLIYFQGTGAADDSGLPNDRFFAVRPEGSVSTLKIQRTERGDSAVYLCASSLGTRNEQFFGPGTRLTVL.

A remark on this clone: The junction differs from germline at one of its ends, possibly a read error. The chain joins TRBV7-9 to TRBJ1-1; weak D call: TRBD1 (6 bases). This CDR3 has 19 residues. Per the germline V gene, CDR1 is SEHNR and CDR2 is FQNEAQ (reference sequence). In nucleotides, the CDR3 is TGTGCCAGCAGCTACACCCGCTCTACGGGGGGCAGTTTGAAGACTGAAGCTTTCTTT. Protein sequence: CASSYTRSTGGSLKTEAFF.

The chain carries TRBV19 and TRBJ1-1; D gene ambiguous. Germline V gene data show CDR1 as LNHDA and CDR2 as SQIVND (reference sequence). This CDR3 is 14 amino acids long. With 7 bases removed from V and 5 bases from J, the gap between germline ends came to 17 bases. This CDR3 reads CASTPSPGRTEAFF. CDR3 DNA: TGTGCCAGTACCCCAAGCCCGGGGAGAACTGAAGCTTTCTTT.

The chain employs TRBV7-2 and TRBJ2-3; weak D call: TRBD2 (6 bases). The CDR3 runs to 13 residues. Trimming shortened V by 5 bases and J by 4 bases, and 10 bases separated the two germline ends. CDR1 is SGHTA, CDR2 FQGNSA, per germline. The CDR3 region is CASSGWEADTQYF. The CDR3 DNA sequence: TGTGCCAGCAGCGGGTGGGAGGCAGATACGCAGTATTTT.

V is TRBV9 and J is TRBJ2-3, with D hard to call. The germline V and J ends were trimmed by 0 bases and 6 bases, with 14 bases remaining between them. Germline lookup yields CDR1 SGDLS and CDR2 YYNGEE. This CDR3 has 15 amino acids. The CDR3 spells CASSVGVSAADTQYF. The CDR3 DNA reads TGTGCCAGCAGCGTAGGAGTGAGTGCGGCGGATACGCAGTATTTT.

The chain has TRBV15 and TRBJ2-2; D is possibly TRBD2 (6 bases). V was clipped by 1 base and J by 5 bases, with 14 bases between them. From germline, CDR1 is LNHNV and CDR2 YYDKDF (reference sequence). The CDR3 runs to 16 residues. The CDR3: CATSRVGNAGTGELFF. CDR3 in DNA: TGTGCCACCAGCAGAGTCGGGAATGCGGGAACCGGGGAGCTGTTTTTT.

The rearrangement uses TRBV27 and TRBJ2-3; perhaps TRBD2 as D (5 bases). The CDR3 is 17 residues long. Germline CDR1 is MNHEY and CDR2 is SMNVEV (reference sequence). The germline V and J ends were trimmed by 0 bases and 4 bases, with 17 bases remaining between them. CDR3 coding DNA: TGTGCCAGCAGTTTATCGCGGGCTAGTCGTCCCTCAGATACGCAGTATTTT. It encodes CASSLSRASRPSDTQYF.

The genes are TRBV9 and TRBJ1-4; tentative D call: TRBD1 (6 bases). V gave up 5 bases and J gave up 8 bases, with 16 bases separating them. Germline CDR1 reads SGDLS; CDR2 reads YYNGEE. The CDR3 loop spans 14 amino acids. The CDR3 protein is CASSRRTAREKLFF. In DNA, the CDR3 is TGTGCCAGCAGTAGACGGACAGCTAGGGAAAAACTGTTTTTT.

A single count supports this clone. The V call is TRBV7-2, the J call TRBJ2-3; 8 bases are a match to TRBD2. The trim removed 1 base at V and 6 bases at J, leaving 9 bases unmatched. CDR1 SGHTA and CDR2 FQGNSA come from the germline V gene. The CDR3 contains 16 residues. CDR3 bases: TGTGCCAGCAGCTTAGGGCTAGCGGGCGCGGGCGATACGCAGTATTTT. This codes for CASSLGLAGAGDTQYF.

A remark on this clone: Other DNA variants within this sample encode the same CDR3. This rearrangement joins TRBV5-1 to TRBJ2-5; 12 bases line up with TRBD2. The germline gives CDR1 SGHRS, CDR2 YFSETQ. The CDR3 runs 15 residues. V gave up 2 bases and J gave up 2 bases; unmatched junction bases: 1. The CDR3 DNA is TGCGCCAGCAGCTTTGGACTAGCGGGGCAAGAGACCCAGTACTTC. Translation: CASSFGLAGQETQYF.

The chain employs TRBV6-1 and TRBJ2-5; D possibly corresponds to TRBD2 (5 bases). The CDR3 contains 15 residues. V was cut by 5 bases and J by 5 bases, with 18 bases left in between. Germline CDR1 reads MNHNS; CDR2 reads SASEGT. CDR3: CASSPLAAGGETQYF. The CDR3 nucleotides read TGTGCCAGCAGTCCCCTCGCGGCCGGCGGGGAGACCCAGTACTTC.

The chain links TRBV5-1 to TRBJ2-7; TRBD2 aligns across 7 bases. The CDR3 has 16 residues. Looked up from germline, CDR1 is SGHRS and CDR2 is YFSETQ. The ends lost 4 bases at V and 2 bases at J; junction bases unmatched: 12. The CDR3 reads CASSLQTSVQTYEQYF. DNA for the CDR3: TGCGCCAGCAGCCTGCAAACTAGCGTACAAACCTACGAGCAGTACTTC.

This clone was seen only once. V usage is TRBV29-1 and J usage is TRBJ2-5; 8 positions agree with TRBD1. Germline V gene data show CDR1 as SQVTM and CDR2 as ANQGSEA. The junction had 2 bases not matched to a gene; V was cut back by 6 bases and J by 2 bases. This CDR3 has 12 amino acids. In nucleotides, the CDR3 is TGCAGCGTGACAGGGGCTCAAGAGACCCAGTACTTC. Translating it yields CSVTGAQETQYF.

The CDR3: CASSSPSGGVNYEQYF. Written as DNA, the CDR3 is TGTGCCAGCAGTTCCCCGTCAGGGGGTGTAAACTACGAGCAGTACTTC. The chain couples TRBV28 to TRBJ2-7; 7 positions match TRBD1. This CDR3 contains 16 residues. The germline V gene has CDR1 MDHEN and CDR2 SYDVKM. Trimming removed 4 bases from V and 3 bases from J; junction bases left unmatched: 12.

This chain connects TRBV19 to TRBJ2-2, with D hard to call. Germline CDR1 reads LNHDA; CDR2 reads SQIVND (reference sequence). V was pared by 5 bases and J by 4 bases, with 14 bases between. This CDR3 is 15 amino acids long. CDR3 protein: CASSLPPTATGELFF. In DNA, the CDR3 is TGTGCCAGTAGTCTACCCCCCACAGCCACCGGGGAGCTGTTTTTT.

This sequence joins TRBV15 and TRBJ2-6; no definite D call. Germline lookup yields CDR1 LNHNV and CDR2 YYDKDF (reference sequence). The CDR3 consists of 12 residues. The V and J ends lost 10 bases and 5 bases respectively, with 9 bases between them. The CDR3 DNA follows: TGTGCCAGGGGTCAGAGGGCCAACGTCCTGACTTTC. Translation gives CARGQRANVLTF.

This clone was detected a few times. The CDR3 region has the DNA TGTGCCAGCCTAGTCACTGCGGAAGCTTTCTTT. Encoded protein: CASLVTAEAFF. The chain is built from TRBV2 and TRBJ1-1; no definite D call. The germline CDR1 and CDR2 sequences are SNHLY and FYNNEI. The V and J ends lost 8 bases and 8 bases respectively, with 12 bases between them. The CDR3 consists of 11 residues. Full variable domain (missing parts from reference TRBV2 and TRBJ1-1): EPEVTQTPSHQVTQMGQEVILRCVPISNHLYFYWYRQILGQKVEFLVSFYNNEISEKSEIFDDQFSVERPDGSNFTLKIRSTKLEDSAMYFCASLVTAEAFFGQGTRLTVV.